Below are 6 T cell receptor beta chains sequenced from a single sample in a study of T cell responses to AZD1222 COVID-19 vaccine (dated by TCRdb to about 2021). Read against the paper, the sample's time point label means: baseline before first vaccination. The library was built by means of the immunoSEQ multiplex PCR assay. Held by TCRdb, this immuneACCESS table contains in-frame sequences only and omits some clones. Under half of the omission traces to an unresolved V gene where checked; the cause of the rest is unknown. The table for this sample lists some 120,000 clones; approximately 93% of them were counted only once. About 0.91% of the sample goes to the ten largest clones. The material was peripheral blood, obtained on day 0 of AZD1222 vaccination. The receptors stem from an adult in good health.

The CDR3 loop is CASSRVGYGYTF. Written as DNA, the CDR3 is TGTGCCAGTAGTCGCGTGGGCTATGGCTACACCTTC. V and J are TRBV19 and TRBJ1-2; D not certain. V gave up 5 bases and J gave up 4 bases, with 8 bases separating them. The CDR3 sequence is 12 residues long. CDR1 is LNHDA, CDR2 SQIVND, per germline (reference sequence).

The chain is built from TRBV2 and TRBJ1-1; no firm D call. Germline-derived CDR1 and CDR2 are SNHLY and FYNNEI. This CDR3 has 14 amino acids. V dropped 2 bases and J dropped 7 bases, with 14 bases sitting between them. DNA of the CDR3: TGTGCCAGCAGTGAATGGGGAGAGGAGGGTGAAGCTTTCTTT. Translated: CASSEWGEEGEAFF.

The genes are TRBV2 and TRBJ1-2; 10 bases line up with TRBD1. The CDR3 runs to 15 residues. Losses at the gene ends were 6 bases for V and 4 bases for J; bases not matched to a gene: 8. Germline V gene sequence: CDR1 SNHLY, CDR2 FYNNEI. CDR3 region: CASRVGQGVGYGYTF. DNA of the CDR3: TGTGCCAGCAGGGTCGGACAGGGGGTTGGCTATGGCTACACCTTC.

The rearrangement uses TRBV19 and TRBJ1-2; 7 bases line up with TRBD1. The V and J ends lost 3 bases and 4 bases, in that order; junction bases with no gene match: 2. Looked up from germline, CDR1 is LNHDA and CDR2 is SQIVND (reference sequence). The CDR3 runs to 13 residues. CDR3 nucleotides: TGTGCCAGTAGTATGTACAGGGGCTATGGCTACACCTTC. Translated: CASSMYRGYGYTF.

V usage is TRBV7-6 and J usage is TRBJ1-3, with TRBD1 as a possible D gene (5 bases). V was clipped by 5 bases and J by 0 bases, with 11 bases between them. The CDR3 extends over 15 amino acids. Germline V gives CDR1 SGHVS, CDR2 FNYEAQ. The CDR3 DNA is TGTGCCAGCAGCGGGGCAGCGTCCTCTGGAAACACCATATATTTT. Its protein product is CASSGAASSGNTIYF.

The V gene is TRBV19, the J gene TRBJ1-5; D gene ambiguous. Trimming removed 3 bases at V and 1 base at J, with 7 bases between. Germline V gene lookup returns CDR1 LNHDA and CDR2 SQIVND (reference sequence). The CDR3 contains 14 residues. The CDR3 region has the DNA TGTGCCAGTAGTATCCGGTTGAGCAATCAGCCCCAGCATTTT. Translation: CASSIRLSNQPQHF. The full variable domain, its missing parts supplied by reference TRBV19 and TRBJ1-5, is DGGITQSPKYLFRKEGQNVTLSCEQNLNHDAMYWYRQDPGQGLRLIYYSQIVNDFQKGDIAEGYSVSREKKESFPLTVTSAQKNPTAFYLCASSIRLSNQPQHFGDGTRLSIL.